This T cell receptor (beta chain) appears in the sequencing data of a study of T cells in tuberculosis. Study at large: This South African cohort compared adolescents with or without latent tuberculosis against adults with active tuberculosis.

On average about 100,000 T cells per donor were immunosequenced. Worth noting for this clone: Its specificity is unknown.

TCRdb's copy holds only in-frame clones and misses some; the assay was immunoSEQ multiplex PCR. The sample includes 20,000 to 25,000 clones, 85% to 95% seen only once; the top ten take about a sixth. V shed 7 bases, J shed 5 bases, and the junction held 6 bases outside the gene matches. The CDR3 spans 13 residues. Germline CDR1 reads SQVTM; CDR2 reads ANQGSEA. Study results and limitations: GEM motif frequencies gave more than 65% accuracy; the GMM repertoire gave roughly 90%. Samples were chosen by availability of cryopreserved specimens.

The source of this sequence is a donor aged 10 to 29 with latent tuberculosis or without tuberculosis infection. Some clones in this sample may be carry-over from other donors' samples. Sequences were obtained from PBMCs. This chain links TRBV29-1 with TRBJ1-5, with 9 positions matching TRBD1. CDR3: CSARDREDQPQHF. The CDR3 DNA is TGCAGCGCCCGGGACAGGGAAGATCAGCCCCAGCATTTT.